This TCR beta chain was observed in a study of CD8+CD57+ T cells in acquired aplastic anemia. Whole-study context: Sorted CD4+ and CD8+ cells yielded DNA averaging around 3.2 ug. Overall study findings and caveats: In common between the patients and the controls were around 30 CD8+ CDR3 sequences.

As to this clonotype: Its specificity is unknown.

For sequencing, patients were chosen who had shown expansion of CD8+CD57+ cells by flow cytometry. Acquired aplastic anemia of severe grade affected all patients. TCR beta VDJ and CDR3 were profiled, and genomic DNA was the template. TCRdb independently ran MiXCR on the reads; one entry per CDR3 protein. The table shows 150,000 to 160,000 distinct CDR3 sequences, with roughly half occurring only once. Input material: sorted CD4+, CD8+, or CD8+CD57+ T cells (not recorded which) from PBMCs. This sequence originates from a human donor with aplastic anemia.

CDR3 sequence reads: CASSPVNTEAFF. As DNA, the CDR3 is TGTGCCAGCAGCCCGGTGAACACTGAAGCTTTCTTT. The chain carries TRBV7-6 and TRBJ1-1; no definite D call. CDR1 SGHVS and CDR2 FNYEAQ come from the germline V gene. V was shortened by 5 bases and J by 0 bases, with 4 bases between the two germline ends. The CDR3 is made up of 12 amino acids.